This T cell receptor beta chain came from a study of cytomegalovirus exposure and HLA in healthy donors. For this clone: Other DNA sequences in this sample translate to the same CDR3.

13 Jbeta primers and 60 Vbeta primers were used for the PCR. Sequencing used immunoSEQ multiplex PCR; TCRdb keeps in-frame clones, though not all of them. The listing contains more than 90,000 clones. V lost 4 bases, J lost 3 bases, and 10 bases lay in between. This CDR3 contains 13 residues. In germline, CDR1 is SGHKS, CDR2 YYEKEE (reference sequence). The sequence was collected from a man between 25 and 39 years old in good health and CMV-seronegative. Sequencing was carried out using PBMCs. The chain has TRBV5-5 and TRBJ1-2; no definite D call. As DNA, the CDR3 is TGTGCCAGCAGCCCAGGTGTGGACTATGGCTACACCTTC. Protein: CASSPGVDYGYTF.